This is a list of T cell receptor beta chains from one sample in a study of blood T cell repertoires in COVID-19. TCRdb keeps only in-frame clones here, not all; method: immunoSEQ multiplex PCR. The repertoire holds fewer than 200,000 clones, approximately 90% seen once, with more than 4.5% in the top ten. Sequenced sample: peripheral blood. The receptors here all came from a man in his thirties or forties with COVID-19, enrolled during active disease. Each CDR3 is given with its conserved first and last residue. D genes are given only for firm matches. Not all rows give a size; the values are once, few, many and, for expanded clones, a class.

>TRBV18|TRBD1|-|TRBJ2-7
CASSPGQGTYEQYF
TGTGCCAGCTCACCTGGACAGGGAACTTACGAGCAGTACTTC
>TRBV6-2/TRBV6-3|-|-|TRBJ2-7
CASSYWAGTYEQYF
TGTGCCAGCAGTTACTGGGCCGGGACCTACGAGCAGTACTTC
>TRBV5-8|-|few|TRBJ1-1
CASTGNTEAFF
TGTGCCAGCACGGGGAACACTGAAGCTTTCTTT
>TRBV2|TRBD1|-|TRBJ1-1
CASGLDRGRPEAFF
TGTGCCAGCGGCTTGGACAGGGGACGTCCTGAAGCTTTCTTT
>TRBV6-5|TRBD1|-|TRBJ2-7
CATRGGTGGYEQYF
TGTGCCACCCGGGGTGGGACAGGGGGCTACGAGCAGTACTTC
>TRBV18|-|-|TRBJ2-3
CASSPTAATDTQYF
TGTGCCAGCTCACCGACAGCCGCCACAGATACGCAGTATTTT
>TRBV7-2|TRBD1|-|TRBJ2-2
CASSLKGTGLGGELFF
TGTGCCAGCAGCTTAAAGGGGACAGGGTTGGGCGGGGAGCTGTTTTTT
>TRBV18|-|once|TRBJ2-3
CASSLPITDTQYF
TGTGCCAGCTCACTCCCAATCACAGATACGCAGTATTTT
>TRBV15|TRBD1|once|TRBJ1-2
CATSFIRGNYGYTF
TGTGCCACCAGTTTTATCAGGGGGAACTATGGCTACACCTTC
>TRBV5-1|-|-|TRBJ2-3
CASRPPLGDLSTDTQYF
TGCGCCAGCAGACCCCCTTTGGGGGACTTGAGCACAGATACGCAGTATTTT
>TRBV4-2|-|-|TRBJ2-7
CASSQEGPKPLWYEQYF
TGTGCCAGCAGCCAAGAGGGGCCCAAACCTCTTTGGTACGAGCAGTACTTC
>TRBV7-9|TRBD1|-|TRBJ1-1
CASSLAAGGLAFF
TGTGCCAGCAGCTTAGCGGCAGGGGGCTTGGCTTTCTTT
>TRBV7-2|-|-|TRBJ1-3
CASSLRLVSGNTIYF
TGTGCCAGCAGCCTCCGACTAGTCTCTGGAAACACCATATATTTT
>TRBV3-1/TRBV3-2|-|-|TRBJ1-2
CALVLCSYGYTF
TGTGCCCTGGTGCTCTGTAGCTATGGCTACACCTTC
>TRBV7-9|-|-|TRBJ1-5
CASSRGMEQPQHF
TGTGCCAGCAGCCGCGGAATGGAGCAGCCCCAGCATTTT
>TRBV4-1|TRBD1|-|TRBJ1-1
CASSQTRDRGSMLDTEAFF
TGCGCCAGCAGCCAGACACGGGACAGGGGGTCGATGCTGGACACTGAAGCTTTCTTT
>TRBV6-1|-|-|TRBJ1-1
CASSENWGPTFF
TGTGCCAGCAGTGAAAACTGGGGGCCAACTTTCTTT
>TRBV30|-|-|TRBJ2-1
CAWSPGLTSSYNEQFF
TGTGCCTGGAGCCCGGGACTCACTAGCTCCTACAATGAGCAGTTCTTC
>TRBV6-2/TRBV6-3|-|-|TRBJ1-2
CASSSEDNRYGYTF
TGTGCCAGCAGTTCAGAGGACAACCGATATGGCTACACCTTC
>TRBV5-1|-|-|TRBJ1-1
CASSTTGNTEAFF
TGCGCCAGCAGCACGACAGGGAACACTGAAGCTTTCTTT
>TRBV6-5|TRBD1|-|TRBJ1-5
CASSKYGTDNQPQHF
TGTGCCAGCAGCAAATACGGGACAGACAATCAGCCCCAGCATTTT
>TRBV19|-|-|TRBJ1-2
CASTGLPSYRHDNYGYTF
TGTGCCAGTACAGGACTCCCCTCCTACAGACACGATAACTATGGCTACACCTTC
>TRBV19|-|-|TRBJ1-4
CASKGGAREKLFF
TGTGCCAGTAAAGGGGGGGCTCGTGAAAAACTGTTTTTT
>TRBV10-3|-|-|TRBJ1-5
CAISESSGNQPQHF
TGTGCCATCAGTGAGTCGAGTGGCAATCAGCCCCAGCATTTT
>TRBV7-2|-|-|TRBJ1-2
CASSLRQGNYGYTF
TGTGCCAGCAGCCTAAGGCAGGGGAACTATGGCTACACCTTC
>TRBV18|TRBD2|once|TRBJ2-1
CASSPTRETNEQFF
TGTGCCAGCTCACCAACGCGGGAGACCAATGAGCAGTTCTTC
>TRBV10-3|-|once|TRBJ1-5
CAISEVASGSNQPQHF
TGTGCCATCAGTGAGGTCGCCTCAGGGAGCAATCAGCCCCAGCATTTT
>TRBV24-1|-|few|TRBJ1-2
CATSGGAYGYTF
TGTGCCACCAGTGGCGGGGCCTATGGCTACACCTTC
>TRBV4-1|TRBD1|-|TRBJ2-7
CASSQDSMDRTEEQYF
TGCGCCAGCAGCCAAGATTCCATGGACAGGACGGAAGAGCAGTACTTC
>TRBV5-1|TRBD2|-|TRBJ2-1
CASSLPGLAGGGGNEQFF
TGCGCCAGCAGCTTGCCGGGACTAGCGGGAGGAGGGGGCAATGAGCAGTTCTTC
>TRBV15|-|-|TRBJ2-5
CATSRGTAQETQYF
TGTGCCACCAGCAGAGGGACAGCTCAAGAGACCCAGTACTTC
>TRBV15|TRBD2|-|TRBJ2-3
CATSRAPGTSGWTSTDTQYF
TGTGCGACCAGCAGGGCTCCCGGGACTAGCGGGTGGACTAGCACAGATACGCAGTATTTT
>TRBV3-1/TRBV3-2|TRBD1|-|TRBJ1-2
CASSQDPGQGNYGYTF
TGTGCCAGCAGCCAAGATCCTGGACAGGGGAACTATGGCTACACCTTC
>TRBV30|-|-|TRBJ1-2
CACTVSPGLFNYGYTF
TGTGCCTGCACCGTGTCACCGGGACTCTTTAACTATGGCTACACCTTC
>TRBV7-2|-|-|TRBJ1-5
CASSLFGQGGPQHF
TGTGCCAGCAGCTTATTTGGGCAGGGTGGGCCCCAGCATTTT
>TRBV27|TRBD2|-|TRBJ2-2
CASSPPGLAGAGELFF
TGTGCCAGCAGTCCCCCGGGACTAGCGGGGGCCGGGGAGCTGTTTTTT
>TRBV4-1|-|-|TRBJ2-1
CASSQQRTAYNEQFF
TGCGCCAGCAGCCAACAGAGGACAGCCTACAATGAGCAGTTCTTC
>TRBV11-2|TRBD2|-|TRBJ2-6
CASSLMTSGFSGANVLTF
TGTGCCAGCAGCTTAATGACTAGCGGGTTTTCTGGGGCCAACGTCCTGACTTTC
>TRBV11-2|TRBD2|-|TRBJ2-1
CASTLSGGPYNEQFF
TGTGCCAGCACCCTTAGCGGGGGGCCATACAATGAGCAGTTCTTC
>TRBV27|TRBD2|-|TRBJ2-7
CASSYQPGLVSYEQYF
TGTGCCAGCAGTTATCAACCGGGACTAGTTTCTTACGAGCAGTACTTC
>TRBV4-2|-|-|TRBJ1-2
CASSHLGGAPIRTF
TGTGCCAGCAGCCATCTAGGGGGGGCCCCTATTAGAACCTTC
>TRBV6-6|TRBD1|-|TRBJ2-3
CATKPTGGSTDTQYF
TGTGCCACGAAACCGACAGGGGGAAGCACAGATACGCAGTATTTT
>TRBV12-5|TRBD1|-|TRBJ1-3
CARTGSSGNTIYF
TGTGCTAGGACAGGGAGCTCTGGAAACACCATATATTTT
>TRBV28|TRBD1|-|TRBJ2-5
CASSRDRGETQYF
TGTGCCAGCAGTCGGGACAGGGGGGAGACCCAGTACTTC
>TRBV10-3|-|-|TRBJ1-6
CATQDRSNYNSPLHF
TGTGCCACGCAGGACAGATCTAACTATAATTCACCCCTCCACTTT
>TRBV27|TRBD1|once|TRBJ2-1
CASSHHTGVRLNEQFF
TGTGCCAGCAGTCATCACACAGGGGTTCGTCTCAATGAGCAGTTCTTC
>TRBV10-3|TRBD1|-|TRBJ1-1
CAISRTGGEEGNTEAFF
TGTGCCATCAGTAGGACAGGGGGAGAGGAAGGGAACACTGAAGCTTTCTTT
>TRBV5-1|-|-|TRBJ2-3
CASSSTSTDTQYF
TGCGCCAGCAGCTCTACTAGCACAGATACGCAGTATTTT
>TRBV5-4|-|once|TRBJ2-1
CASSSSPGLTYNEQFF
TGTGCCAGCAGCTCCTCACCGGGACTTACCTACAATGAGCAGTTCTTC
>TRBV9|-|-|TRBJ1-2
CASNLDGGDYGYTF
TGTGCCAGCAACCTAGACGGGGGGGATTATGGCTACACCTTC
>TRBV2|-|once|TRBJ1-5
CASSGQSYSNQPQHF
TGTGCCAGCAGCGGACAGAGTTATAGCAATCAGCCCCAGCATTTT
>TRBV27|TRBD1|-|TRBJ2-7
CASSQWDSTYEQYF
TGTGCCAGCAGTCAATGGGACAGTACCTACGAGCAGTACTTC
>TRBV6-2/TRBV6-3|TRBD1|-|TRBJ1-2
CASSYSTRGLGYTF
TGTGCCAGCAGTTACTCGACCAGGGGGCTCGGCTACACCTTC
>TRBV6-5|TRBD2|-|TRBJ2-3
CASSYSGRFTDTQYF
TGTGCCAGCAGTTACTCCGGGAGGTTCACAGATACGCAGTATTTT
>TRBV6-5|TRBD2|-|TRBJ2-7
CASRPPGTRSYEQYF
TGTGCCAGCAGACCCCCCGGGACTAGGTCCTACGAGCAGTACTTC
>TRBV7-9|-|-|TRBJ2-3
CASTRTGVGRWGTDTQYF
TGTGCCAGCACCCGTACGGGAGTAGGCAGATGGGGCACAGATACGCAGTATTTT
>TRBV4-3|-|-|TRBJ2-3
CASSEVSSTDTQYF
TGCGCCAGCAGCGAAGTATCTAGCACAGATACGCAGTATTTT